This T cell receptor (beta chain) was identified during a study of shared clonotypes between healthy human individuals. Study-level background: The donors, a couple of women and a few men, were aged 18 to 49. Study-level points and caveats: Naive subsets generally had larger estimated richness than memory subsets. Naive CD4 clonotype sharing across a few donors was 4% to 5.5%.

CDR3 length: 13 amino acids. Germline V gives CDR1 SGHRS, CDR2 YFSETQ. V gave up 0 bases and J gave up 4 bases, with 5 bases separating them. Worth noting for this clone: Its antigen is unidentified. Other DNA sequences in this specimen translate into the identical CDR3.

Measured with immunoSEQ multiplex PCR; TCRdb has only the in-frame clones, and not every one. The sample yields around 1.6 million clones, 95% to 99% seen once. V and J are TRBV5-1 and TRBJ1-5, with TRBD1 as a possible D gene (5 bases). The clonotype originates from a man in his thirties or forties in good health. The sample was naive CD4+ T cells sorted from blood. Subset meaning: CD45RA+ positively selected. CDR3 nucleotides: TGCGCCAGCAGCTTGGACAGGAATCAGCCCCAGCATTTT. This encodes CASSLDRNQPQHF.